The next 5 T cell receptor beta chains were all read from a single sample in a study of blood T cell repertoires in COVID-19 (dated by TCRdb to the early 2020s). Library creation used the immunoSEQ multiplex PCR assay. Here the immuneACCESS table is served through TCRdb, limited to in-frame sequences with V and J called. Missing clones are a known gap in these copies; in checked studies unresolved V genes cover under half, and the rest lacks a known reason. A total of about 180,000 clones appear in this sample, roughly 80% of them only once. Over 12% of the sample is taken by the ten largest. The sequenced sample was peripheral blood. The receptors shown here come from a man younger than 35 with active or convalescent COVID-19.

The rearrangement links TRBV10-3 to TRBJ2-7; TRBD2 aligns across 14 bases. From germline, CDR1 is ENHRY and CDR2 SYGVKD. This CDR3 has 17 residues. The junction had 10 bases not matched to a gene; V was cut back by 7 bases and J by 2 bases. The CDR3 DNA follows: TGTGCCATCAATGGTGGGACTAGCGGGGGAATAACCTACGAGCAGTACTTC. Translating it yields CAINGGTSGGITYEQYF.

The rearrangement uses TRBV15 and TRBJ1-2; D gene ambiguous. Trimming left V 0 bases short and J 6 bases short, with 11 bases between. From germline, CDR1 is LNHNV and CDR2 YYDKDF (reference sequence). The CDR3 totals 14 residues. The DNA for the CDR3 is TGTGCCACCAGCAGAGAGGCGTTCCGGGATGGCTACACCTTC. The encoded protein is CATSREAFRDGYTF.

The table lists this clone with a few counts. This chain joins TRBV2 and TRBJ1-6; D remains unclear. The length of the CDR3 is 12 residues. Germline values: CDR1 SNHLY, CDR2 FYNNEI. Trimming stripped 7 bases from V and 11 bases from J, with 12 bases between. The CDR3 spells CASKQNPPPLHF. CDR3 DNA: TGTGCCAGCAAACAGAATCCCCCACCCCTCCACTTT.

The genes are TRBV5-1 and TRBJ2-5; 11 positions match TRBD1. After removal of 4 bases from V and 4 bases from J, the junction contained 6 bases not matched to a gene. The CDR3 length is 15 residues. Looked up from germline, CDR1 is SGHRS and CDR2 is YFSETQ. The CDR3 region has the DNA TGCGCCAGCAGCACGGACAGGGGGCGTATAGAGACCCAGTACTTC. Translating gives CASSTDRGRIETQYF.

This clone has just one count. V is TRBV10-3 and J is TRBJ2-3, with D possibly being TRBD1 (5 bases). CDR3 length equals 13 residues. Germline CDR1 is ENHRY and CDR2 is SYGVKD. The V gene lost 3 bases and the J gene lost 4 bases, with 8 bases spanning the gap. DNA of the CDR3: TGTGCCATCAGTGACCCAGGGCCAGATACGCAGTATTTT. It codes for CAISDPGPDTQYF.